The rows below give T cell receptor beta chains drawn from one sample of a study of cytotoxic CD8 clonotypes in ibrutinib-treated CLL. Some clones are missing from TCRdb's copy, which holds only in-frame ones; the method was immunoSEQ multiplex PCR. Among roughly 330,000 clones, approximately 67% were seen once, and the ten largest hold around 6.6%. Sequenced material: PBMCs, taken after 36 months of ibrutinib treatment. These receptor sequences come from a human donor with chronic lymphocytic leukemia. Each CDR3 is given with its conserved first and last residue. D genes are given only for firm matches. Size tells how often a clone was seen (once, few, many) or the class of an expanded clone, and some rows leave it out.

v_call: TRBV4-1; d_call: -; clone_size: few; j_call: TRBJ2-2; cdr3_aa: CASSRRTRRDYANTGELFF; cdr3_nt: TGCGCCAGCAGCCGGCGGACACGGCGGGATTACGCGAACACCGGGGAGCTGTTTTTT
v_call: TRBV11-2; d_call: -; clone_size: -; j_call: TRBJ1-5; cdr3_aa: CASSFTRGDNQPQHF; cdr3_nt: TGTGCCAGCAGCTTTACCCGGGGCGACAATCAGCCCCAGCATTTT
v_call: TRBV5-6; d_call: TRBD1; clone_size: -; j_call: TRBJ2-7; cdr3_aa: CASSLGTGREQYF; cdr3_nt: TGTGCCAGCAGCTTGGGGACAGGTCGGGAGCAGTACTTC
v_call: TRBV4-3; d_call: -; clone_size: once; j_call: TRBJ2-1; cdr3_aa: CASSQVWQRIYNEQFF; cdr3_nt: TGCGCCAGCAGCCAAGTCTGGCAGAGAATATACAATGAGCAGTTCTTC
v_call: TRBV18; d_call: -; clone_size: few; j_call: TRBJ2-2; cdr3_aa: CASSLQQGASGELFF; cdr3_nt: TGTGCCAGCTCACTTCAACAGGGAGCGAGCGGGGAGCTGTTTTTT
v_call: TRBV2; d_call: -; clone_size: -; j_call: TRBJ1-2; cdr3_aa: CASSVRINYGYTF; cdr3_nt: TGTGCCAGCAGTGTGAGAATTAACTATGGCTACACCTTC
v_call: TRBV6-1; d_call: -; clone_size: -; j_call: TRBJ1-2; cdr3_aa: CASSEYWAYGYTF; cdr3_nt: TGTGCCAGCAGTGAATATTGGGCGTATGGCTACACCTTC
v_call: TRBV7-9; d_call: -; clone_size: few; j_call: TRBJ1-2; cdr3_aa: CASSPDRQKGSHGYTF; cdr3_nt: TGTGCCAGCAGCCCGGACCGACAGAAGGGAAGTCATGGCTACACCTTC
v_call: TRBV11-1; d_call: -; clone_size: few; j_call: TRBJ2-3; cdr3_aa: CASSLLSTDTQYF; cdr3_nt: TGTGCCAGCAGCTTGCTAAGCACAGATACGCAGTATTTT
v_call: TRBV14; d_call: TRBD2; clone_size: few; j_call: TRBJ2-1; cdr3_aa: CASSPRHLAGGVQNEQFF; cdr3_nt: TGTGCCAGCAGCCCCAGACACTTAGCGGGGGGAGTACAGAATGAGCAGTTCTTC
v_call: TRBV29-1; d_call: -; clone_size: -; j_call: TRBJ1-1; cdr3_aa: CSVYTLYTEAFF; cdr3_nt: TGCAGCGTATATACACTTTACACTGAAGCTTTCTTT
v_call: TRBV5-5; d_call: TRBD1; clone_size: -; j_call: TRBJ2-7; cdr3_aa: CASSLGQGRYEQYF; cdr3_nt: TGTGCCAGCAGCTTGGGACAGGGGAGATACGAGCAGTACTTC